This T cell receptor beta chain comes out of a study of blood T cell repertoires in COVID-19. About the study: T cells, B-cell-depleted T cells, or PBMCs supplied cDNA or gDNA.

The CDR3 totals 15 residues. Libraries were prepared by immunoSEQ multiplex PCR; TCRdb keeps only in-frame clonotypes and omits some of them. This sample has 100,000 to 120,000 clones, with approximately 85% found just once. V is TRBV21-1 and J is TRBJ2-7; the table's D call, TRBD1, was not checked against the DNA. TRBV21-1 is a pseudogene segment. This TCR was sampled from a woman aged 55-70 years with COVID-19, enrolled during active disease. The sample taken for sequencing was peripheral blood. The CDR3 loop is CASSKGGTGDYEQYF. The CDR3 bases are TGTGCCAGCAGCAAAGGGGGGACAGGCGACTACGAGCAGTACTTC.